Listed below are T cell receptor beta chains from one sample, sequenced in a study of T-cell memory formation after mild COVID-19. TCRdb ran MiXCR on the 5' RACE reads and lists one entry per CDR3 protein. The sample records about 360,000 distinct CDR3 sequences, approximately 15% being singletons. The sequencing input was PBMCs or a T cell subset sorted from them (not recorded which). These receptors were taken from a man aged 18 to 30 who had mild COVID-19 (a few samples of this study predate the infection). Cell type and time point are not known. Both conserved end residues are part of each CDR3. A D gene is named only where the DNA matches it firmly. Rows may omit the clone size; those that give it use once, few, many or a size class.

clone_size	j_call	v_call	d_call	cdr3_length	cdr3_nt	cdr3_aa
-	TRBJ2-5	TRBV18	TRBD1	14	TGTGCCAGCTCACCGGGACAGTGGATGAAGACCCAGTACTTC	CASSPGQWMKTQYF
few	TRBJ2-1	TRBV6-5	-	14	TGTGCCAGCAGTTCAGTGGGGGTCTACAATGAGCAGTTCTTC	CASSSVGVYNEQFF
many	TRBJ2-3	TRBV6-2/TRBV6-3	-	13	TGTGCCAGCAGTGGTATTAGCACAGATACGCAGTATTTT	CASSGISTDTQYF
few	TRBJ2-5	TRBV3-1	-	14	TGTGCCAGCAGCCACAGGGGAATCCAAGAGACCCAGTACTTC	CASSHRGIQETQYF
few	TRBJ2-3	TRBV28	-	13	TGTGCCAGCAGTTTTCAGGGGGGAGATACGCAGTATTTT	CASSFQGGDTQYF
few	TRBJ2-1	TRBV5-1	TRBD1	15	TGCGCCAGCAGCTCTGGGACAGGGATTAACAATGAGCAGTTCTTC	CASSSGTGINNEQFF
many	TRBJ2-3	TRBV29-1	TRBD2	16	TGCAGCGCCGCCGGACGACTAGCGGGGGGGTCATCGGCGCAGTATTTT	CSAAGRLAGGSSAQYF
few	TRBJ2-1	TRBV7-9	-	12	TGTGCCAGCAGCCAATGGGACCTCGAGCAGTTCTTC	CASSQWDLEQFF
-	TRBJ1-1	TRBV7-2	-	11	TGTGCCAGCAGTCCTGGGGTCGGAGCTTTCTTT	CASSPGVGAFF
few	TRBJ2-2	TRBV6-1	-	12	TGTGCCAGCGCAGGGTCCACCGGGGAGCTGTTTTTT	CASAGSTGELFF
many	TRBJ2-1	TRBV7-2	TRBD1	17	TGTGCCAGCAGCCCGACAGTGACAGGGGGGGCCTACAATGAGCAGTTCTTC	CASSPTVTGGAYNEQFF
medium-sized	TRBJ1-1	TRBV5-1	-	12	TGCGCCAGCAGCTTGGAAGGACCCCAAGCTTTCTTT	CASSLEGPQAFF
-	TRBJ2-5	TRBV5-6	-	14	TGTGCCAGCAGCGACACCCGGAGCCAAGAGACCCAGTACTTC	CASSDTRSQETQYF
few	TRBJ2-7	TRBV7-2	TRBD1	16	TGTGCCAGCAGCCCCGTCCCGGGACAGGGATTAAGGGAGCAGTACTTC	CASSPVPGQGLREQYF
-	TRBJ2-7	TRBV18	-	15	TGTGCCAGCTCACCACCTTTGAGGGGCTCCTACGAGCAGTACTTC	CASSPPLRGSYEQYF
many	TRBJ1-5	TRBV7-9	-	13	TGTGCCAGCAGCTGGACAGCAGATCAGCCCCAGCATTTT	CASSWTADQPQHF
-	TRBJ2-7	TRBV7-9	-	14	TGTGCCAGCAGCCTAATCGGGGTCTCCTACGAGCAGTACTTC	CASSLIGVSYEQYF
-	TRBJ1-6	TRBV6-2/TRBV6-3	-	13	TGTGCCAGCAGTTACTCGAAAAATTCACCCCTCCACTTT	CASSYSKNSPLHF
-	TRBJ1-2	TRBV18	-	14	TGTGCCAGCTCACCGAGAAACGGAGTATATGGCTACACCTTC	CASSPRNGVYGYTF
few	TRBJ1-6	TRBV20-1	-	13	TGCAGTGCTCCCAAACCCGGGAATTCACCCCTCCACTTT	CSAPKPGNSPLHF
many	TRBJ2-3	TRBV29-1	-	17	TGCAGCGTTGACGGGGACATTCGGCAGTTTAGCACAGATACGCAGTATTTT	CSVDGDIRQFSTDTQYF
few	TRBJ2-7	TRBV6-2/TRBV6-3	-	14	TGTGCCAGCAGTTACCAAGGACTTCTCTACGAGCAGTACTTC	CASSYQGLLYEQYF
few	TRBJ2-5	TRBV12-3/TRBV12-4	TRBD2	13	TGTGCCAGCAACGCGGGGGGGCAGGAGACCCAGTACTTC	CASNAGGQETQYF
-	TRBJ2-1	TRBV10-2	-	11	TGCGCCAGCAGTGATGCAAATGAGCAGTTCTTC	CASSDANEQFF
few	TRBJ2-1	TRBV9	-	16	TGTGCCAGCAGCGTAGTGGGCGGGGGCTCGAGCGATGAGCAGTTCTTC	CASSVVGGGSSDEQFF
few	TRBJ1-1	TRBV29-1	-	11	TGCAGCGCTCTCCCAAACACTGAAGCTTTCTTT	CSALPNTEAFF
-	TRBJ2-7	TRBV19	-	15	TGTGCCAGCAGTATTGTCCGAGGGGGATCCTTCGAGCAGTACTTC	CASSIVRGGSFEQYF
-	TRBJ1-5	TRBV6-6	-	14	TGTGCCAGCAGTTACGCCAGGGTAGGTCAGCCCCAGCATTTT	CASSYARVGQPQHF
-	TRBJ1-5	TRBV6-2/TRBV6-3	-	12	TGTGCCAGCAGTCGGACTGACCAGCCCCAGCATTTT	CASSRTDQPQHF
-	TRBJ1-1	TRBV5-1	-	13	TGCGCCAGCAGCTTGGAAATCAAAACTGAAGCTTTCTTT	CASSLEIKTEAFF
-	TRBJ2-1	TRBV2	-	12	TGTGCCAGCAGTGGAGGTACGGGGGAGCAGTTCTTC	CASSGGTGEQFF
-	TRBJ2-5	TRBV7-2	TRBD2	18	TGTGCCAGCAGCTTGCCTCTGACTAGCGGGGGGTTATATGGGACCCAGTACTTC	CASSLPLTSGGLYGTQYF
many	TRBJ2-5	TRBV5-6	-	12	TGTGCCAGCAGTTTAAGCGGGGAGACCCAGTACTTC	CASSLSGETQYF
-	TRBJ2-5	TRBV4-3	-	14	TGCGCCAGCAGCCAAGACGACAGCCAAGAGACCCAGTACTTC	CASSQDDSQETQYF
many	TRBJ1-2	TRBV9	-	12	TGTGCCAGCAGCCCTAGCCACTATGGCTACACCTTC	CASSPSHYGYTF
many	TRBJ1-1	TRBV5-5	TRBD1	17	TGTGCCAGCAGCCCCGATGGACAGGGAAGCATGAACACTGAAGCTTTCTTT	CASSPDGQGSMNTEAFF
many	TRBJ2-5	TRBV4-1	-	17	TGCGCCAGCAGCCAAACGTCTGGCAGGGGCGGCCAAGAGACCCAGTACTTC	CASSQTSGRGGQETQYF